This T cell receptor beta chain was recovered during a study of blood T cell repertoires in COVID-19. Study-level information: COVID-19 samples collected from the United States, Italy and Spain covered acute and convalescent phases. Sample material is recorded as cDNA or gDNA derived from T cells, B-cell-depleted T cells, or PBMCs.

This clone has just one count. V lost 0 bases to trimming and J lost 6 bases; unmatched junction nucleotides: 9. The CDR3 extends over 17 amino acids. Germline V CDR1 and CDR2: LGHNA, YNFKEQ. Authors' analysis steps: Reference gene primers were amplified, and this amplification served to estimate nucleated cell counts. Profiling relied on immunoSEQ multiplex PCR, and the TCRdb table lists in-frame clones only, not all of them. V, J and clone size were drawn from that table, and D and trimming were deduced from the DNA. The sample has roughly 260,000 clones, around nine tenths seen once. The clonotype was recovered from a man aged 35-49 years who had recovered from COVID-19. The rearrangement joins TRBV4-2 to TRBJ2-5, with 11 positions matching TRBD2. The source material was peripheral blood. The CDR3 region is CASSQDSGGTSGKTQYF. The CDR3 DNA reads as TGTGCCAGCAGCCAAGATTCCGGTGGGACTAGCGGAAAGACCCAGTACTTC.